This T cell receptor beta chain emerged from a study of OX40 agonist ivuxolimab in advanced cancers. Study-level background: Ivuxolimab was an agonistic, fully human IgG2 monoclonal antibody directed against OX40 (CD134), a costimulatory receptor. The dose-escalation cohort was 82.7% male with a mean age of approximately 59 years, ranging from roughly 23 to 90. Prior anti-PD-1, anti-PD-L1 or anti-CTLA-4 therapy was permitted, and approximately 40% of dose-escalation patients had received checkpoint inhibitors. Intravenous ivuxolimab was administered to patients every 2 weeks at six dose levels: 0.01, 0.1, 0.3, 1.5, 3 and 10 mg/kg. Partial responses were achieved by three dose-escalation patients, of whom one had hepatocellular carcinoma and two had cutaneous melanoma. The point of sequencing TCRbeta in the periphery was to test whether ivuxolimab changed TCR sequence diversity and drove clonal T-cell expansion. The paper reports the monotherapy dose-escalation portion (N of about 54 patients) of the phase I ivuxolimab trial. Of the approximately 50 dose-escalation patients, hepatocellular carcinoma was present in around 20, melanoma in around 15, renal cell carcinoma in 9 and head and neck cancer in 9. What the research found in general, with its limitations: At doses of 0.1 to 3.0 mg/kg, clonal expansion of both CD4+ and CD8+ T cells in blood was seen between baseline and week 6. In partial responders in the 0.1-3.0 mg/kg groups, normalized peripheral clonal expansion was found to be among the lowest, especially among CD8+ T cells. After ivuxolimab, expanded clones were on average more numerous among CD8+ T cells than among CD4+ T cells. Antigen specificity was not determined for the clonally expanded peripheral T cells. Low levels of normalized T-cell clonal expansion were also seen in some patients who did not respond.

The trial excluded patients who had a history of autoimmune disease or who were on systemic immunosuppression. In every dose cohort, peripheral blood was drawn for TCR sequencing at baseline, cycle 4 day 1, and cycle 7 day 1. The samples were taken from a phase I, first-in-human, multicenter, open-label dose-escalation trial of ivuxolimab. The trial enrolled adults with locally advanced or metastatic head and neck squamous cell, hepatocellular, melanoma or renal cell carcinoma. CD4+ and CD8+ T cells were sorted separately from peripheral blood before TCR sequencing. The CDR3 runs 13 residues from the cysteine to the phenylalanine. The CDR3 DNA has 39 bases and is translated from base 1. The germline V gene yields MNHEY for CDR1 and SVGAGI for CDR2. V lost 4 bases and J lost 11 bases, and the count of bases not matched to a germline gene is 9. Concerning this clone itself: Its specific antigen is unknown. No quality values exist for individual bases; no much larger clone is one base distant.

Genomic DNA was extracted from sorted cells for sequencing of the TCRbeta CDR3 region. The immunoSEQ Assay was used for sequencing of TCRbeta CDR3 regions. Sourced from immuneACCESS, this table was stored by TCRdb with only in-frame sequences that have V and J called. A share of the clones is absent; for the studies checked, an unresolved V gene accounts for under half, and the remainder has no known explanation. The sample table shows 45,000 to 55,000 clones, and approximately 84% are seen once. The top ten constitute about 1.1% of the sample. The sequence joins TRBV6-5 to TRBJ1-1, with 8 bases matching TRBD1. This TCR was sampled from an adult with an advanced solid tumor such as melanoma, head and neck, liver or kidney cancer. The sample was CD4+ or CD8+ T cells sorted from blood, taken in a trial of the OX40 agonist ivuxolimab. The nucleotide sequence reads TGTGCCAGCAGTTCCTCCACAGGGGGTTATGCTTTCTTT. This gives the protein CASSSSTGGYAFF.